This entry lists 8 T cell receptor beta chains sequenced from one sample in a study of blood T cell repertoires in COVID-19. Profiled with immunoSEQ multiplex PCR; TCRdb holds only in-frame clones, not every one. The table includes around 130,000 clones, roughly 84% detected once. Source material: peripheral blood. These receptors were collected from a man in his sixties with acute or convalescent COVID-19.

The rearrangement joins TRBV6-5 to TRBJ2-2, with 9 bases fitting TRBD1. Trimming took 5 bases from V and 4 from J; bases not matched to a gene: 5. The CDR3 loop spans 15 amino acids. Per germline, CDR1 MNHEY and CDR2 SVGAGI. The CDR3, as DNA: TGTGCCAGCAGTAGACAGGGGGTTAGCACCGGGGAGCTGTTTTTT. Translated: CASSRQGVSTGELFF.

The V call is TRBV2, the J call TRBJ1-2; possible D gene TRBD1, 6 bases. V was clipped by 10 bases and J by 2 bases, with 11 bases between them. CDR3 length: 12 residues. CDR1 is SNHLY, CDR2 FYNNEI, per germline. CDR3 protein: CATTGFNYGYTF. CDR3 sequence (DNA): TGTGCCACCACAGGGTTCAACTATGGCTACACCTTC.

The V and J genes are TRBV19 and TRBJ1-5; no definite D call. Trimming removed 5 bases at V and 6 bases at J, with 11 bases between. Germline CDR1 is LNHDA and CDR2 is SQIVND (reference sequence). There are 13 residues in the CDR3. The CDR3 bases are TGTGCCAGTAGTGAGAGTCGGGGTCAGCCCCAGCATTTT. Its translation: CASSESRGQPQHF. Full variable domain (missing parts from reference TRBV19 and TRBJ1-5): DGGITQSPKYLFRKEGQNVTLSCEQNLNHDAMYWYRQDPGQGLRLIYYSQIVNDFQKGDIAEGYSVSREKKESFPLTVTSAQKNPTAFYLCASSESRGQPQHFGDGTRLSIL.

The chain combines TRBV7-3 with TRBJ2-2, with TRBD2 matching over 13 bases. V dropped 0 bases and J dropped 5; count of bases not matched to a gene: 6. CDR3 length: 18 amino acids. Germline loops: CDR1 SGHTA, CDR2 FQGTGA. The CDR3: CASSLTGLAGLRTGELFF. CDR3 DNA sequence: TGTGCCAGCAGCTTAACGGGACTAGCGGGATTAAGGACCGGGGAGCTGTTTTTT. Drawing the rest from reference TRBV7-3 and TRBJ2-2, the complete variable domain is GAGVSQTPSNKVTEKGKYVELRCDPISGHTALYWYRQSLGQGPEFLIYFQGTGAADDSGLPNDRFFAVRPEGSVSTLKIQRTERGDSAVYLCASSLTGLAGLRTGELFFGEGSRLTVL.

The sample holds a few counts of this clone. V and J are TRBV5-1 and TRBJ2-7; 11 bases are shared with TRBD2. The CDR3 totals 17 residues. J gave up 5 bases and V 4 bases, and 14 bases lay outside the gene matches. Germline V lookup: CDR1 SGHRS, CDR2 YFSETQ. CDR3 protein: CASSPGGSGGALDEQYF. CDR3 coding DNA: TGCGCCAGCAGCCCCGGGGGTAGCGGGGGGGCTCTAGACGAGCAGTACTTC.

V and J are TRBV4-2 and TRBJ2-3; TRBD2 agrees at 11 bases. The CDR3 contains 17 residues. Per germline, CDR1 LGHNA and CDR2 YNFKEQ. V lost 1 base and J lost 4; bases outside the gene matches: 7. CDR3 DNA sequence: TGTGCCAGCAGCCAAGCTTTAGCGGGGGGGCGGCCAGATACGCAGTATTTT. As protein: CASSQALAGGRPDTQYF.

V and J are TRBV10-2 and TRBJ1-5, with D maybe TRBD1 (6 bases). CDR1 and CDR2 from the germline V gene are WSHSY and SAAADI. V gave up 6 bases and J gave up 4 bases, with 10 bases separating them. The CDR3 loop spans 13 amino acids. CDR3 residues: CASRPGQNQPQHF. As DNA, the CDR3 is TGCGCCAGCAGACCCGGACAGAATCAGCCCCAGCATTTT.

The chain recombines TRBV11-2 with TRBJ2-7; 9 bases agree with TRBD2. CDR3 length equals 16 residues. Looked up from germline, CDR1 is SGHAT and CDR2 is FQNNGV. Trimming removed 5 bases from V and 3 bases from J; junction bases left unmatched: 11. As DNA, the CDR3 is TGTGCCAGCAGCGCGGAGCGGGGGGCCTTCAACTACGAGCAGTACTTC. Its translation: CASSAERGAFNYEQYF.